This TCR beta chain was retrieved from a study of shared clonotypes between healthy human individuals. Study-wide results and caveats: Depth was large, yet rarefaction showed that sorted-subset sequencing was incomplete.

CDR3 size: 15 residues. V lost 4 bases and J lost 0, with 7 bases in between. CDR1 and CDR2 (germline): LNHDA, SQIVND (reference sequence). As concerns this clone: Antigen unknown.

CD8 memory was a combination of CD45RO+ cells and CCR7-negative CD45RA+ TemRA cells. On sorted subsets, replicate PCRs used approximately 190 ng DNA, or tens of thousands of T cell genomes. This table comes from immunoSEQ multiplex PCR, and its TCRdb copy is limited to in-frame clones, with some not included. The data contain 400,000 or so clones, 90% to 98% of them singletons. Source material: memory CD8+ T cells sorted from blood. This sample's subset: CD45RO+ cells pooled with CCR7-negative TemRA cells. The TCR was taken from a young man in good health. The V call is TRBV19, the J call TRBJ2-6; D gene uncertain. Here the CDR3 reads CASSKAVSGANVLTF. In DNA, the CDR3 is TGTGCCAGTAGTAAGGCGGTCTCTGGGGCCAACGTCCTGACTTTC.